Listed below are T cell receptor beta chains from one sample, sequenced in a study of cytomegalovirus exposure and HLA in healthy donors. Generated by immunoSEQ multiplex PCR, the TCRdb table keeps only in-frame clones and is missing some. This sample has 150,000 or so clones; 76% occur once, and the top ten carry 3% to 4%. The sequenced material came from PBMCs. The receptors here all came from a male donor in good health and CMV-seronegative. Each CDR3 is given with its conserved first and last residue. Fields, in order: clone size, J gene, V gene, D gene, CDR3 DNA, CDR3 protein. A D gene is named only where the DNA matches it firmly. Clone size appears in some rows only: once, few, many, or a class for an expanded clone.

clone size: few; J gene: TRBJ1-3; V gene: TRBV5-1; D gene: NA; CDR3 DNA: TGCGCCAGCAGCTTGGCTATTGGGACAACGGGAAACACCATATATTTT; CDR3 protein: CASSLAIGTTGNTIYF
clone size: NA; J gene: TRBJ2-7; V gene: TRBV18; D gene: TRBD1; CDR3 DNA: TGTGCCAGCTCACAAGGGACAGGGGGCGTCAACGAGCAGTACTTC; CDR3 protein: CASSQGTGGVNEQYF
clone size: once; J gene: TRBJ2-2; V gene: TRBV7-2; D gene: NA; CDR3 DNA: TGTGCCAGCAGCCCCTCGGGACAGAACACCGGGGAGCTGTTTTTT; CDR3 protein: CASSPSGQNTGELFF
clone size: NA; J gene: TRBJ1-1; V gene: TRBV7-3; D gene: NA; CDR3 DNA: TGTGCCAGCAGCAAGAATGGGCAGCTTATGGACACTGAAGCTTTCTTT; CDR3 protein: CASSKNGQLMDTEAFF
clone size: few; J gene: TRBJ2-1; V gene: TRBV5-1; D gene: TRBD2; CDR3 DNA: TGCGCCAGCAGGCTAGCGGGAGGGGATGAGCAGTTCTTC; CDR3 protein: CASRLAGGDEQFF
clone size: few; J gene: TRBJ1-4; V gene: TRBV5-1; D gene: NA; CDR3 DNA: TGCGCCAGCAGGGAGGGGTCAACTAATGAAAAACTGTTTTTT; CDR3 protein: CASREGSTNEKLFF
clone size: NA; J gene: TRBJ1-5; V gene: TRBV28; D gene: TRBD1; CDR3 DNA: TGTGCCAGCAGGGAAGGGACAGGGCGCAGCAATCAGCCCCAGCATTTT; CDR3 protein: CASREGTGRSNQPQHF
clone size: NA; J gene: TRBJ2-7; V gene: TRBV7-2; D gene: NA; CDR3 DNA: TGTGCCAGCAGCTTATTGGCAGAATACGAGCAGTACTTC; CDR3 protein: CASSLLAEYEQYF
clone size: NA; J gene: TRBJ1-5; V gene: TRBV7-2; D gene: NA; CDR3 DNA: TGTGCCAGCAGCCCACAAGTGGGCGGTGGAGGGCCCCAGCATTTT; CDR3 protein: CASSPQVGGGGPQHF
clone size: NA; J gene: TRBJ2-1; V gene: TRBV11-2; D gene: TRBD2; CDR3 DNA: TGTGCCAGCAACCGCGGGGCGGGAGGCGTCTACAATGAGCAGTTCTTC; CDR3 protein: CASNRGAGGVYNEQFF
clone size: medium-sized; J gene: TRBJ2-7; V gene: TRBV11-3; D gene: TRBD1; CDR3 DNA: TGTGCCAGCAGCCGTGGGGGGACAGGGAACTCCTACGAGCAGTACTTC; CDR3 protein: CASSRGGTGNSYEQYF
clone size: once; J gene: TRBJ2-2; V gene: TRBV7-2; D gene: TRBD1; CDR3 DNA: TGTGCCAGCAGCGGGACAGGGGGTTTTATCGGGGAGCTGTTTTTT; CDR3 protein: CASSGTGGFIGELFF
clone size: NA; J gene: TRBJ2-3; V gene: TRBV29-1; D gene: TRBD2; CDR3 DNA: TGCAGCGCGCACCCCGGACTAGCGAGGGGCACAGATACGCAGTATTTT; CDR3 protein: CSAHPGLARGTDTQYF
clone size: NA; J gene: TRBJ2-1; V gene: TRBV27; D gene: TRBD2; CDR3 DNA: TGTGCCAGCAGTACCGGCGGTAGCGGGAGTTACAATGAGCAGTTCTTC; CDR3 protein: CASSTGGSGSYNEQFF
clone size: NA; J gene: TRBJ1-5; V gene: TRBV27; D gene: TRBD1; CDR3 DNA: TGTGCCAGCAGACCCGGACAGGGAATGGGGAATCAGCCCCAGCATTTT; CDR3 protein: CASRPGQGMGNQPQHF
clone size: NA; J gene: TRBJ2-3; V gene: TRBV6-1; D gene: NA; CDR3 DNA: TGTGCCAGCAGTGAAGACCCGGGTTCAGATACGCAGTATTTT; CDR3 protein: CASSEDPGSDTQYF
clone size: NA; J gene: TRBJ2-7; V gene: TRBV5-1; D gene: NA; CDR3 DNA: TGCGCCAGCAGCTTGTGGGCAGGGGAAGTAGGCGAGCAGTACTTC; CDR3 protein: CASSLWAGEVGEQYF
clone size: NA; J gene: TRBJ1-2; V gene: TRBV7-2; D gene: TRBD1; CDR3 DNA: TGTGCCAGCAGCTTAGGACAGGGTGTTAACTATGGCTACACCTTC; CDR3 protein: CASSLGQGVNYGYTF
clone size: NA; J gene: TRBJ2-1; V gene: TRBV7-6; D gene: NA; CDR3 DNA: TGTGCCAGCAGCTTAGAGGGGTCCCCCTCTCTCTATGAGCAGTTCTTC; CDR3 protein: CASSLEGSPSLYEQFF
clone size: NA; J gene: TRBJ2-7; V gene: TRBV7-2; D gene: TRBD2; CDR3 DNA: TGTGCCAGCAGCTTAAAGGTCGTCGCGGGAGGGCCATACGAGCAGTACTTC; CDR3 protein: CASSLKVVAGGPYEQYF
clone size: NA; J gene: TRBJ2-7; V gene: TRBV9; D gene: TRBD1; CDR3 DNA: TGTGCCAGCAGCCGCGGACAGGGATCGGACGAGCAGTACTTC; CDR3 protein: CASSRGQGSDEQYF
clone size: NA; J gene: TRBJ1-2; V gene: TRBV27; D gene: NA; CDR3 DNA: TGTGCCAGCAGTTCCGACAAACAGAATCGTGGCTACACCTTC; CDR3 protein: CASSSDKQNRGYTF
clone size: NA; J gene: TRBJ2-2; V gene: TRBV30; D gene: TRBD1; CDR3 DNA: TGTGCCTGGAGTACCGGCGGGACAGGGGTTCCGGAGCTGTTTTTT; CDR3 protein: CAWSTGGTGVPELFF
clone size: NA; J gene: TRBJ2-6; V gene: TRBV9; D gene: NA; CDR3 DNA: TGTGCCAGCGGGAGTTACCACTCTGGGGCCAACGTCCTGACTTTC; CDR3 protein: CASGSYHSGANVLTF